This T cell receptor (beta chain) was identified during a study of T cells after yellow fever vaccination. This clonotype was seen a few times. In TCRdb, the 5' RACE reads were re-called with MiXCR into one record per CDR3 protein. This table holds just under 600,000 distinct CDR3 sequences, roughly 14% found once. The germline CDR1 and CDR2 sequences are MNHEY and SMNVEV (reference sequence). This CDR3 has 14 residues. Trimming removed 3 bases from V and 1 base from J, with 6 bases in between. The chain uses TRBV27 and TRBJ1-4; no clear D. The clonotype was recovered from a man aged 25 to 40 who received the YFV17D yellow fever vaccine. Source: PBMCs, taken on the day of the yellow fever booster vaccination. This CDR3 is CASSFLQTNEKLFF. Here the CDR3 DNA reads TGTGCCAGCAGTTTCCTGCAAACTAATGAAAAACTGTTTTTT.